Below are 11 T cell receptor beta chains sequenced from a single sample in a study of immune evolution from preneoplasia to lung adenocarcinoma. Using immunoSEQ multiplex PCR, the repertoire was profiled, and TCRdb retains in-frame clones only, with some absent. Found here are 5,500 to 7,500 clones, more than 70% of them singletons; the top ten hold about 5%. What was sequenced was FFPE invasive lung adenocarcinoma tissue. These receptors came from a person between 50 and 69 years old with lung adenocarcinoma.

This clone was observed once. V gene TRBV6-5 combines with J gene TRBJ1-1; D not resolved. CDR1 is MNHEY and CDR2 is SVGAGI in the germline V gene. V was shortened by 5 bases and J by 6 bases, with 16 bases between the two germline ends. The CDR3 is 14 amino acids. In nucleotides, the CDR3 is TGTGCCAGCAGTCCAACCAACGGACGGCCTGAAGCTTTCTTT. This codes for CASSPTNGRPEAFF.

This clone was counted a few times. The chain couples TRBV5-1 to TRBJ2-3; the match to TRBD2 covers 7 bases. The germline V gene has CDR1 SGHRS and CDR2 YFSETQ. Trimming cost V 3 bases and J 2 bases; bases outside gene matches: 6. CDR3 length: 15 amino acids. The CDR3 loop is CASSSSGTHTDTQYF. The CDR3 bases are TGCGCCAGCAGCTCTAGCGGAACGCACACAGATACGCAGTATTTT. Filled out from reference TRBV5-1 and TRBJ2-3, the complete variable domain reads KAGVTQTPRYLIKTRGQQVTLSCSPISGHRSVSWYQQTPGQGLQFLFEYFSETQRNKGNFPGRFSGRQFSNSRSEMNVSTLELGDSALYLCASSSSGTHTDTQYFGPGTRLTVL.

The chain recombines TRBV5-6 with TRBJ1-2; TRBD1 aligns across 8 bases. The CDR3 loop spans 14 amino acids. The V and J ends lost 4 bases and 6 bases, in that order; junction bases with no gene match: 8. CDR1 SGHDT and CDR2 YYEEEE come from the germline V gene. The CDR3 bases are TGTGCCAGCAGCCGACCCCAGGGGGCGAATGGCTACACCTTC. Encoded protein: CASSRPQGANGYTF. Drawing the rest from reference TRBV5-6 and TRBJ1-2, the complete variable domain is DAGVTQSPTHLIKTRGQQVTLRCSPKSGHDTVSWYQQALGQGPQFIFQYYEEEERQRGNFPDRFSGHQFPNYSSELNVNALLLGDSALYLCASSRPQGANGYTFGSGTRLTVV.

The table lists this clone with a count of one. This chain joins TRBV5-1 and TRBJ2-3; TRBD2 agrees at 13 bases. The CDR3 totals 18 residues. Trimming at V came to 0 bases and at J to 9 bases, leaving 13 bases not matched to a gene. The germline V gene encodes CDR1 SGHRS and CDR2 YFSETQ. The CDR3 sequence is CASSLAGNRGLAGVTQYF. CDR3 coding DNA: TGCGCCAGCAGCTTGGCCGGTAATAGAGGACTAGCGGGAGTGACGCAGTATTTT.

This clone was counted once. The chain carries TRBV10-1 and TRBJ2-7; TRBD2 might be the D (5 bases). CDR1 WNHNN and CDR2 SYGVQD come from the germline V gene (reference sequence). The germline V and J ends were trimmed by 5 bases and 2 bases, with 10 bases remaining between them. The CDR3 has 13 residues. This CDR3 reads CASSPGKTYEQYF. CDR3 nucleotides: TGCGCCAGCAGTCCGGGAAAGACCTACGAGCAGTACTTC.

This clone was detected only a few times. This chain links TRBV6-4 with TRBJ1-1; possibly TRBD1 for D (6 bases). Per the germline V gene, CDR1 is MRHNA and CDR2 is SNTAGT. The CDR3 contains 15 residues. V lost 7 bases, J lost 0 bases, and 15 bases lay in between. The CDR3 is CASKLEDSMNTEAFF. The CDR3 coding sequence is TGTGCCAGCAAACTAGAGGACAGTATGAACACTGAAGCTTTCTTT.

This clone appeared a few times. The chain combines TRBV4-2 with TRBJ2-5, with 10 bases fitting TRBD2. From germline, CDR1 is LGHNA and CDR2 YNFKEQ. The CDR3 is 17 amino acids. The junction had 9 bases not matched to a gene; V was cut back by 0 bases and J by 5 bases. The DNA for the CDR3 is TGTGCCAGCAGCCAAGATGCGGCTAGCGGGAGTGGGGAGACCCAGTACTTC. This encodes CASSQDAASGSGETQYF.

The V gene is TRBV6-1, the J gene TRBJ2-7, with D maybe TRBD2 (6 bases). The CDR3 has 15 residues. Per the germline V gene, CDR1 is MNHNS and CDR2 is SASEGT. V was trimmed by 6 bases and J by 2 bases, leaving 17 bases between them. CDR3 coding DNA: TGTGCCAGCAGCCCCGGGGAGGCCCAGGCCTACGAGCAGTACTTC. Amino acids: CASSPGEAQAYEQYF.

This rearrangement joins TRBV14 to TRBJ2-3; D is possibly TRBD1 (5 bases). The CDR3 has 15 residues. Trimming left V 4 bases short and J 0 bases short, with 11 bases between. The germline CDR1 and CDR2 sequences are SGHDN and FVKESK. CDR3 DNA sequence: TGTGCCAGCAGCCCACAGGTGGGAAGCACAGATACGCAGTATTTT. Amino acid sequence: CASSPQVGSTDTQYF.

This sequence joins TRBV25-1 and TRBJ1-2; D gene unclear. CDR1 is MGHDK and CDR2 is SYGVNS in the germline V gene. This CDR3 is built from 13 residues. V lost 3 bases to trimming and J lost 6 bases, with 11 bases between them. The CDR3 loop reads CASSDRRGDGYTF. The CDR3 DNA reads as TGTGCCAGCAGTGATCGGCGGGGAGATGGCTACACCTTC.

This clone was counted a single time. The V and J genes are TRBV11-2 and TRBJ1-1; D is uncertain. The CDR3 sequence is 12 residues long. CDR1 and CDR2 (germline): SGHAT, FQNNGV. Trimming removed 3 bases at V and 4 bases at J, with 6 bases between. Here the CDR3 DNA reads TGTGCCAGCAGCTTTTATCTCACTGAAGCTTTCTTT. Its protein product is CASSFYLTEAFF.